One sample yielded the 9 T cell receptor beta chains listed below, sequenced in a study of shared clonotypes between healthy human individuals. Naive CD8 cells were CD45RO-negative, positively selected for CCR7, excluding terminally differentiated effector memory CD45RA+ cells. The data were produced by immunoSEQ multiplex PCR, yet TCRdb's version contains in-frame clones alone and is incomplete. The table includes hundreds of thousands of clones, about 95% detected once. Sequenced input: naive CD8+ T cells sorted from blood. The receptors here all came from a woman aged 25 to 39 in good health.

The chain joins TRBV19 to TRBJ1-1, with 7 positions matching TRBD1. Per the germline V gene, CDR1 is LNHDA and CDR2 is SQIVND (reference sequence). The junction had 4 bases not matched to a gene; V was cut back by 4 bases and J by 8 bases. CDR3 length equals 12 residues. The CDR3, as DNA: TGTGCCAGTAGTACCTGGACAGGAGAAGCTTTCTTT. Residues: CASSTWTGEAFF.

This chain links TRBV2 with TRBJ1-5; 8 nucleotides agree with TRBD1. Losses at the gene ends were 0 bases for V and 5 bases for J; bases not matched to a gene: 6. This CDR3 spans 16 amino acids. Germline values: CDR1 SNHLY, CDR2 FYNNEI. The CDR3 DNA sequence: TGTGCCAGCAGTGAAGCGGCGGACAGGGTTGATCAGCCCCAGCATTTT. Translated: CASSEAADRVDQPQHF.

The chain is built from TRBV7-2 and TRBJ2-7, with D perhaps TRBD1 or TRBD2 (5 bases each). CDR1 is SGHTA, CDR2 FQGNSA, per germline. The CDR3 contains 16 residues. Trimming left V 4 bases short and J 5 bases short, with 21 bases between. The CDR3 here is CASSYSRGALSNEQYF. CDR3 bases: TGTGCCAGCAGCTATAGTAGGGGAGCTTTATCGAACGAGCAGTACTTC.

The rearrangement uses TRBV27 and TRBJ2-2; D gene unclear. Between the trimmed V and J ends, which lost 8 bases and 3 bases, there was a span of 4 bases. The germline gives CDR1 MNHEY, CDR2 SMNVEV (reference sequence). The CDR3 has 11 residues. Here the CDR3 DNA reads TGTGCCAGCGGGGACACCGGGGAGCTGTTTTTT. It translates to CASGDTGELFF.

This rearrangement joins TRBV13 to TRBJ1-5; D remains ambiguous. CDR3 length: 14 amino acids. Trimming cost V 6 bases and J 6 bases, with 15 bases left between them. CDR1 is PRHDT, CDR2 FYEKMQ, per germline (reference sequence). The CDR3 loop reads CASRHAGSGQPQHF. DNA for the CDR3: TGTGCCAGCAGACATGCAGGATCGGGTCAGCCCCAGCATTTT. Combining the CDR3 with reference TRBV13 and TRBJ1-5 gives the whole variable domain AAGVIQSPRHLIKEKRETATLKCYPIPRHDTVYWYQQGPGQDPQFLISFYEKMQSDKGSIPDRFSAQQFSDYHSELNMSSLELGDSALYFCASRHAGSGQPQHFGDGTRLSIL.

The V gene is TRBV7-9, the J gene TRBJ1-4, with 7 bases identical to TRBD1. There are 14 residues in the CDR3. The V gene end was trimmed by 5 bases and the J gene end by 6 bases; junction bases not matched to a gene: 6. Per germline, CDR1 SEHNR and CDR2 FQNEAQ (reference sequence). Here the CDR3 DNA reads TGTGCCAGCAGCCAGACAGGGCTTGATGAAAAACTGTTTTTT. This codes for CASSQTGLDEKLFF.

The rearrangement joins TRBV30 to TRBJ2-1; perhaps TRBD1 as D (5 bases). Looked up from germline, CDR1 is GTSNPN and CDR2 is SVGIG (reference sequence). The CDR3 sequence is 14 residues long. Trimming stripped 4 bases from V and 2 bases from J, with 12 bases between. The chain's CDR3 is CAWKTRVPYNEQFF. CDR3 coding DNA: TGTGCCTGGAAAACCAGGGTTCCCTACAATGAGCAGTTCTTC.

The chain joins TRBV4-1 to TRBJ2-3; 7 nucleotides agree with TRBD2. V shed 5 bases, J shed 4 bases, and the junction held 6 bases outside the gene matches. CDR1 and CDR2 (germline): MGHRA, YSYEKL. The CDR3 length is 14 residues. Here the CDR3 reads CASSIMRGSDTQYF. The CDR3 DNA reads TGCGCCAGCAGCATTATGCGGGGGTCAGATACGCAGTATTTT.

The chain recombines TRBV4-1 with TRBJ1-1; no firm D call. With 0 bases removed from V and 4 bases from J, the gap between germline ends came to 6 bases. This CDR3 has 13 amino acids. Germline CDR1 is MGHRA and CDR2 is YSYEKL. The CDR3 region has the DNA TGCGCCAGCAGCCAAGATTTGCGCACTGAAGCTTTCTTT. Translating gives CASSQDLRTEAFF.